Below are 27 T cell receptor beta chains sequenced from a single sample in a study of CD8 T cells in ankylosing spondylitis. Study-level points and caveats: Among TCR beta sequences, a motif of roughly 8 highly homologous variants appeared characteristic of ankylosing spondylitis blood.

TCRdb re-analysed the 5' RACE reads in MiXCR, keeping a single row per CDR3 protein. Altogether fewer than 400,000 distinct CDR3 sequences are present, 8% being singletons, with the ten largest covering roughly 15%. These receptors are not linked to any known antigen. The sequencing input was blood, either unsorted or a sorted T cell fraction (not recorded which). The source of these receptors is a male donor with ankylosing spondylitis.

This chain connects TRBV7-9 to TRBJ1-6, with a possible D match to TRBD1 (5 bases). This CDR3 spans 14 amino acids. Germline V lookup: CDR1 SEHNR, CDR2 FQNEAQ (reference sequence). Trimming shortened V by 1 base and J by 14 bases, and 15 bases separated the two germline ends. The CDR3 region is CASSLGGDGRALHF. CDR3 nucleotides: TGTGCCAGCAGCTTAGGGGGGGACGGCCGGGCCCTCCACTTT.

This clonotype was observed at least ten times. The chain couples TRBV5-1 to TRBJ2-3, with D uncertain. Deletions cut 4 bases from V and 0 bases from J, with 15 bases between. CDR3 length: 16 residues. The germline V gene has CDR1 SGHRS and CDR2 YFSETQ. The CDR3 protein is CASSRAPGLSTDTQYF. In DNA form, the CDR3 reads TGCGCCAGCAGCCGTGCCCCAGGTCTTAGCACAGATACGCAGTATTTT.

This clonotype was observed at least ten times. The gene calls are TRBV6-1 and TRBJ2-5; tentatively, D is TRBD1 (6 bases). Germline loops: CDR1 MNHNS, CDR2 SASEGT. This CDR3 is built from 13 residues. V was shortened by 6 bases and J by 3 bases, with 11 bases between the two germline ends. CDR3 protein: CASRFAGEETQYF. The CDR3 DNA reads as TGTGCCAGCAGGTTCGCAGGGGAAGAGACCCAGTACTTC.

Many counts were recorded for this clonotype. This sequence joins TRBV7-9 and TRBJ2-1; either TRBD1 or TRBD2 may fit D (5 bases each). Trimming removed 1 base from V and 8 bases from J, with 12 bases in between. In germline, CDR1 is SEHNR, CDR2 FQNEAQ (reference sequence). The CDR3 runs to 14 residues. In DNA, the CDR3 is TGTGCCAGCAGCTTAGACGGGGTCAGGGATGAGCAGTTCTTC. This translates into CASSLDGVRDEQFF.

The table lists this clonotype with many counts. This chain connects TRBV10-3 to TRBJ2-2; D unclear. Germline loops: CDR1 ENHRY, CDR2 SYGVKD. This CDR3 is 12 amino acids long. Between the trimmed V and J ends, which lost 10 bases and 4 bases, there was a span of 10 bases. CDR3 region: CATGPATGELFF. The CDR3 nucleotides read TGTGCCACAGGACCTGCCACCGGGGAGCTGTTTTTT.

This clonotype appeared a few times. This rearrangement joins TRBV20-1 to TRBJ2-3; TRBD1 agrees at 8 bases. The CDR3 runs 13 residues. CDR1 and CDR2 (germline): DFQATT, SNEGSKA (reference sequence). V dropped 4 bases and J dropped 4; count of bases not matched to a gene: 4. The CDR3 loop is CSATGTGADTQYF. CDR3 DNA sequence: TGCAGTGCTACAGGGACAGGCGCAGATACGCAGTATTTT.

The chain employs TRBV6-1 and TRBJ2-3; 7 nucleotides match TRBD2. The ends lost 6 bases at V and 6 bases at J; junction bases unmatched: 12. Looked up from germline, CDR1 is MNHNS and CDR2 is SASEGT. This CDR3 has 15 residues. The CDR3 nucleotides are TGTGCCAGCAGCCTAAGCGGGGCCAACGGTGATACGCAGTATTTT. Amino acids: CASSLSGANGDTQYF.

This clonotype was seen only a few times. The J gene is TRBJ2-1, the V gene TRBV4-1, with 7 bases aligning to TRBD2. Germline V gene lookup returns CDR1 MGHRA and CDR2 YSYEKL. The junction had 9 bases not matched to a gene; V was cut back by 3 bases and J by 4 bases. This CDR3 has 16 residues. The CDR3 DNA follows: TGCGCCAGCAGCCAGGGAGTAGCGGGCGATTACAATGAGCAGTTCTTC. This sequence encodes CASSQGVAGDYNEQFF.

This clonotype has ten or more counts. V is TRBV27 and J is TRBJ2-2, with 8 positions matching TRBD2. CDR3 length equals 18 residues. The trim removed 4 bases at V and 1 base at J, leaving 11 bases unmatched. The V gene's germline CDR1 is MNHEY and CDR2 SMNVEV (reference sequence). The CDR3 DNA is TGTGCCAGCAGTTCACCCGGGCTAGCGGGCCAGAACACCGGGGAGCTGTTTTTT. It encodes CASSSPGLAGQNTGELFF.

This clonotype has a handful of counts. This rearrangement joins TRBV7-3 to TRBJ1-6; 7 bases fit TRBD1. CDR1 and CDR2 from the germline V gene are SGHTA and FQGTGA. The CDR3 covers 15 residues. V dropped 0 bases and J dropped 6; count of bases not matched to a gene: 2. This CDR3 is CASSLTGQINSPLHF. The CDR3 coding sequence is TGTGCCAGCAGCTTAACGGGACAGATTAATTCACCCCTCCACTTT.

This clonotype has at least ten counts. CDR3 nucleotide sequence: TGTGCCAGCAGTTTTGGGGAACGATCACCCCTCCACTTT. This sequence encodes CASSFGERSPLHF. The chain is built from TRBV12-3 or TRBV12-4 and TRBJ1-6; D uncertain. The CDR3 runs 13 residues. V was clipped by 3 bases and J by 10 bases, with 10 bases between them.

This clonotype was counted at least ten times. In nucleotides, the CDR3 is TGTGCCAGCAGACCACAGGGGCGCACCGGGGAGCTGTTTTTT. Amino acids: CASRPQGRTGELFF. The chain joins TRBV12-3 or TRBV12-4 to TRBJ2-2, with 7 bases matching TRBD1. V gave up 6 bases and J gave up 4 bases; unmatched junction bases: 5. The CDR3 is made up of 14 amino acids.

This clonotype has a handful of counts. This chain joins TRBV9 and TRBJ2-7; D is possibly TRBD1 (5 bases). The CDR3 runs to 15 residues. Germline CDR1 SGDLS, CDR2 YYNGEE. V lost 0 bases, J lost 3 bases, and 13 bases lay in between. In DNA form, the CDR3 reads TGTGCCAGCAGCGTAGACGGTTTGGGGCGCTACGAGCAGTACTTC. Translation gives CASSVDGLGRYEQYF.

This clonotype was seen only a few times. The rearrangement uses TRBV30 and TRBJ1-2; TRBD1 is a possible D gene (5 bases). Germline loops: CDR1 GTSNPN, CDR2 SVGIG (reference sequence). This CDR3 is 11 amino acids long. Trimming pared 4 bases from V and 4 bases from J, leaving 7 bases between. Written as DNA, the CDR3 is TGTGCCTGGACCGGGGGCTATGGCTACACCTTC. This translates into CAWTGGYGYTF.

This clonotype came up many times. The genes are TRBV27 and TRBJ2-1, with TRBD2 matching over 8 bases. Per germline, CDR1 MNHEY and CDR2 SMNVEV (reference sequence). Trimming took 9 bases from V and 4 from J; bases not matched to a gene: 14. This CDR3 contains 16 residues. The CDR3 loop reads CASMRRGGLVYNEQFF. CDR3 DNA: TGTGCCAGTATGAGGAGGGGGGGACTAGTGTACAATGAGCAGTTCTTC.

This chain links TRBV19 with TRBJ2-7; possible D gene TRBD1, 6 bases. This CDR3 region has 13 residues. Trimming removed 7 bases at V and 0 bases at J, with 10 bases between. CDR1 is LNHDA and CDR2 is SQIVND in the germline V gene (reference sequence). The CDR3 is CASTSTGSYEQYF. CDR3 sequence (DNA): TGTGCCAGTACCTCGACAGGCTCCTACGAGCAGTACTTC. Full variable domain (missing parts from reference TRBV19 and TRBJ2-7): DGGITQSPKYLFRKEGQNVTLSCEQNLNHDAMYWYRQDPGQGLRLIYYSQIVNDFQKGDIAEGYSVSREKKESFPLTVTSAQKNPTAFYLCASTSTGSYEQYFGPGTRLTVT.

The V gene is TRBV11-2, the J gene TRBJ2-5; D is uncertain. The V end was cut by 6 bases, the J end by 13 bases, with 15 bases between. There are 11 residues in the CDR3. Germline V gives CDR1 SGHAT, CDR2 FQNNGV. Written as DNA, the CDR3 is TGTGCCAGCAGGAGGTCCCCCCTGCTGTACTTC. The encoded protein is CASRRSPLLYF.

V usage is TRBV5-1 and J usage is TRBJ2-7, with 7 nucleotides matching TRBD2. Per germline, CDR1 SGHRS and CDR2 YFSETQ. V gave up 0 bases and J gave up 3 bases; unmatched junction bases: 3. The CDR3 has 14 residues. In nucleotides, the CDR3 is TGCGCCAGCAGCTTGGGGGCTAGCGGCTACGAGCAGTACTTC. Translating gives CASSLGASGYEQYF.

This clonotype was picked up a small number of times. The chain has TRBV20-1 and TRBJ2-7; 7 nucleotides match TRBD1. CDR1 is DFQATT and CDR2 is SNEGSKA in the germline V gene (reference sequence). J lost 0 bases, V lost 4 bases, and 6 bases had no gene match. This CDR3 has 14 residues. The CDR3 sequence is CSATEDRRSYEQYF. The CDR3 DNA reads as TGCAGTGCTACCGAGGACAGGCGCTCCTACGAGCAGTACTTC.

The chain recombines TRBV30 with TRBJ2-1, with 8 positions matching TRBD2. The trim removed 1 base at V and 3 bases at J, leaving 2 bases unmatched. The CDR3 is 14 residues long. From germline, CDR1 is GTSNPN and CDR2 SVGIG (reference sequence). For the CDR3, the DNA is TGTGCCTGGAGTGCCGGGACTAGCTACAATGAGCAGTTCTTC. This gives the protein CAWSAGTSYNEQFF.

This clonotype was observed a few times. The chain joins TRBV5-1 to TRBJ2-7; D gene uncertain. From germline, CDR1 is SGHRS and CDR2 YFSETQ. The CDR3 totals 16 residues. V gave up 4 bases and J gave up 1 base, with 18 bases separating them. CDR3 nucleotide sequence: TGCGCCAGCAGCGTAGCCCCCGGCAGTAGTTCCTACGAGCAGTACTTC. Residues: CASSVAPGSSSYEQYF.

This clonotype came up many times. The rearrangement links TRBV28 to TRBJ1-1; D not certain. The germline V gene has CDR1 MDHEN and CDR2 SYDVKM. There are 12 residues in the CDR3. Trimming stripped 6 bases from V and 5 bases from J, with 10 bases between. CDR3 loop: CASRDLVTEAFF. In nucleotides, the CDR3 is TGTGCCAGCAGGGACTTGGTTACTGAAGCTTTCTTT.

This clonotype was seen a handful of times. This chain uses TRBV6-1 with TRBJ2-1; TRBD1 is a possible D gene (5 bases). Trimming pared 4 bases from V and 0 bases from J, leaving 10 bases between. Germline loops: CDR1 MNHNS, CDR2 SASEGT. The CDR3 is 15 residues long. Here the CDR3 reads CASSVGPFSYNEQFF. The CDR3 DNA reads as TGTGCCAGCAGTGTGGGGCCTTTCTCCTACAATGAGCAGTTCTTC.

The chain combines TRBV2 with TRBJ1-5; no clear D. The CDR3 length is 13 residues. Germline CDR1 and CDR2: SNHLY and FYNNEI. V was trimmed by 2 bases and J by 6 bases, leaving 8 bases between them. In DNA, the CDR3 is TGTGCCAGCAGTGAACGGTGGGGTCAGCCCCAGCATTTT. Its translation is CASSERWGQPQHF.

CDR3 protein: CASRLEGLAGLEWTGELFF. CDR3 nucleotide sequence: TGTGCCAGCCGTTTGGAGGGACTAGCGGGACTAGAGTGGACCGGGGAGCTGTTTTTT. The chain combines TRBV11-1 with TRBJ2-2; TRBD2 matches 13 bases. Germline V gene lookup returns CDR1 SGHAT and CDR2 FQDESV (reference sequence). V lost 8 bases and J lost 5; bases outside the gene matches: 17. There are 19 residues in the CDR3.

This clonotype was seen a handful of times. The V and J genes are TRBV4-2 and TRBJ2-1; D not certain. The CDR3 runs 15 residues. Germline values: CDR1 LGHNA, CDR2 YNFKEQ. The germline V and J ends were trimmed by 2 bases and 6 bases, with 14 bases remaining between them. CDR3 nucleotide sequence: TGTGCCAGCAGCCAAATCGGCGGAGACCTCAATGAGCAGTTCTTC. The encoded protein is CASSQIGGDLNEQFF.

The table lists this clonotype with many counts. This chain connects TRBV29-1 to TRBJ1-1, with 7 bases matching TRBD1. Per germline, CDR1 SQVTM and CDR2 ANQGSEA. V gave up 7 bases and J gave up 1 base; unmatched junction bases: 9. This CDR3 comprises 14 residues. Written as DNA, the CDR3 is TGCAGCGCGGTAAGGACAGGTTGGAACACTGAAGCTTTCTTT. Amino acids: CSAVRTGWNTEAFF.